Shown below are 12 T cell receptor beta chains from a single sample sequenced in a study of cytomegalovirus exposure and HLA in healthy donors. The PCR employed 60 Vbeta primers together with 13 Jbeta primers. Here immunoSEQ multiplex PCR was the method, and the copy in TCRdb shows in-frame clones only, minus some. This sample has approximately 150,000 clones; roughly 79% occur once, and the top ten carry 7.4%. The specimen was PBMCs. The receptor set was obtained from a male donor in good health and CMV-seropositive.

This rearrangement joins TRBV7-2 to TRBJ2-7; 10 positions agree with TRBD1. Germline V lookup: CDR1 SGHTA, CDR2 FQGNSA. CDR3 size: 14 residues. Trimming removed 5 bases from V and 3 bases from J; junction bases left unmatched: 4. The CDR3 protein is CASSTGQGNYEQYF. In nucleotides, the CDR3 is TGTGCCAGCAGCACGGGACAGGGGAACTACGAGCAGTACTTC.

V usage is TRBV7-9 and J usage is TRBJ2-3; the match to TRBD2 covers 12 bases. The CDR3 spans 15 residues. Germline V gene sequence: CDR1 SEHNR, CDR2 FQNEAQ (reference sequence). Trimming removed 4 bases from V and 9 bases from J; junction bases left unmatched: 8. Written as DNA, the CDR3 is TGTGCCAGCAGCTCAGCTAGCGGGGGGGGGAGAACGCAGTATTTT. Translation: CASSSASGGGRTQYF. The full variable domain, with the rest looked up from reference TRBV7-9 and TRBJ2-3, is DTGVSQNPRHKITKRGQNVTFRCDPISEHNRLYWYRQTLGQGPEFLTYFQNEAQLEKSRLLSDRFSAERPKGSFSTLEIQRTEQGDSAMYLCASSSASGGGRTQYFGPGTRLTVL.

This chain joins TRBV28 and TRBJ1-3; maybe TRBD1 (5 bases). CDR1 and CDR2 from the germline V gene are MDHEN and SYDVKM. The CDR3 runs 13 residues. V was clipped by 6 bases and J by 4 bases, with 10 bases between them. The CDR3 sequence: CASSLGGGNTIYF. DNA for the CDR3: TGTGCCAGCAGCCTCGGGGGGGGAAACACCATATATTTT.

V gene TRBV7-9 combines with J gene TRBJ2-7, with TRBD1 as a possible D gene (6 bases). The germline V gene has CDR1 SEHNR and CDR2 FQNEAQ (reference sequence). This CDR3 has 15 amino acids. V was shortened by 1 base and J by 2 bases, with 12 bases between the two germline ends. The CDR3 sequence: CASSLVIRGTYEQYF. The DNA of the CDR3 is TGTGCCAGCAGCTTAGTGATCAGGGGTACCTACGAGCAGTACTTC.

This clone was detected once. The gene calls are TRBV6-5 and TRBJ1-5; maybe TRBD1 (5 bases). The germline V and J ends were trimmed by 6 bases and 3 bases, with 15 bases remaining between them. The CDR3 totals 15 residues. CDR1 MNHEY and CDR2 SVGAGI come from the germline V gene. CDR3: CASRAGTGVNQPQHF. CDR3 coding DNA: TGTGCCAGCAGGGCCGGTACGGGGGTCAATCAGCCCCAGCATTTT.

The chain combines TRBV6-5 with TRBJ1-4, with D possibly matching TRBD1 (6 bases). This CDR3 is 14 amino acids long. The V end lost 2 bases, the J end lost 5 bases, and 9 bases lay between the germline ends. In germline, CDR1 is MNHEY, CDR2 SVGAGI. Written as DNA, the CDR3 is TGTGCCAGCAGTTACGGGGGCGAGAATGAAAAACTGTTTTTT. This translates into CASSYGGENEKLFF.

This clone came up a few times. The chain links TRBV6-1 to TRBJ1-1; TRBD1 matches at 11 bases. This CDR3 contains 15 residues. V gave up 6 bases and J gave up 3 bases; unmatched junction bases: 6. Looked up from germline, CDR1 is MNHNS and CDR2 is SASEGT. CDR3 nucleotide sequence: TGTGCCAGCAGGTCAAGGGGACAGGGGGACACTGAAGCTTTCTTT. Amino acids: CASRSRGQGDTEAFF.

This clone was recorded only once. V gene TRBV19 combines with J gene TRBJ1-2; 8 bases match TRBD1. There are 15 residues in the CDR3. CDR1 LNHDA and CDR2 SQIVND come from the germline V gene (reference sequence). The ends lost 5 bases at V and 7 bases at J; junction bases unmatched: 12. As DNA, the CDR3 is TGTGCCAGTAGTGAAAGCCTCAGGGGGCAACGTGGCTACACCTTC. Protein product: CASSESLRGQRGYTF.

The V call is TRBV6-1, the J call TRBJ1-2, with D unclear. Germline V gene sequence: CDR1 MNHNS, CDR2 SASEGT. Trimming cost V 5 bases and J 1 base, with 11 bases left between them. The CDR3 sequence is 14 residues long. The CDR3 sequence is CASSPRVFNYGYTF. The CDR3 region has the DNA TGTGCCAGCAGTCCACGGGTGTTTAACTATGGCTACACCTTC.

The CDR3: CASSTRDREGSNEKLFF. In DNA form, the CDR3 reads TGCGCCAGCAGCACCCGGGACAGGGAAGGATCTAATGAAAAACTGTTTTTT. The chain recombines TRBV4-1 with TRBJ1-4; 9 bases fit TRBD1. The CDR3 contains 17 residues. V gave up 5 bases and J gave up 3 bases; unmatched junction bases: 10. Germline CDR1 is MGHRA and CDR2 is YSYEKL.

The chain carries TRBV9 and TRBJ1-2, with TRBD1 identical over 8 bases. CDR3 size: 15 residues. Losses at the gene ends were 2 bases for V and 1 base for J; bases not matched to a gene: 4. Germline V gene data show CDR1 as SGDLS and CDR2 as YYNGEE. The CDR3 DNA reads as TGTGCCAGCAGCGTTACAGGGGGTAATAACTATGGCTACACCTTC. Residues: CASSVTGGNNYGYTF.

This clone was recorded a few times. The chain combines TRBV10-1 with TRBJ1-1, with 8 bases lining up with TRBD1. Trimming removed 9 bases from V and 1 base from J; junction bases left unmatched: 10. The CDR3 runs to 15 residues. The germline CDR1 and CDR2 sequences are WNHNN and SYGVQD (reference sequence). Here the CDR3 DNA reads TGCGCCAGTTCACCAGGGGGCTCAGGGAACACTGAAGCTTTCTTT. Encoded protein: CASSPGGSGNTEAFF.